The rows below give T cell receptor beta chains drawn from one sample of a study of cytomegalovirus exposure and HLA in healthy donors. Only in-frame clones appear in the TCRdb table, and some are missing; sequencing was by immunoSEQ multiplex PCR. Recorded for this sample: about 210,000 clones. The sample comprised PBMCs. The source of these receptors is a woman aged 25 to 39 in good health and CMV-seropositive. CDR3s include the opening cysteine and the closing phenylalanine or tryptophan. D genes are given only for firm matches.

V gene,J gene,D gene,CDR3 DNA,CDR3 protein
TRBV7-2,TRBJ2-1,TRBD2,TGTGCCAGCAGCTTAGTACTAGCGGGAGATCCAGAGCAGTTCTTC,CASSLVLAGDPEQFF
TRBV21-1,TRBJ1-1,NA,TGTGCCAGCAGCAAAGACCCCGGGACAGACGACACTGAAGCTTTCTTT,CASSKDPGTDDTEAFF
TRBV4-3,TRBJ1-4,NA,TGCGCCAGCAGCCAAGATCGGGGGGGCTTAAATGAAAAACTGTTTTTT,CASSQDRGGLNEKLFF
TRBV5-1,TRBJ1-2,TRBD1,TGCGCCAGCAGGACTACGATGACAGGGGTTCGAGGCTACACCTTC,CASRTTMTGVRGYTF
TRBV6-5,TRBJ1-5,NA,TGTGCCAGCAGGTCCACAGGGTCCAATCAGCCCCAGCATTTT,CASRSTGSNQPQHF
TRBV4-1,TRBJ1-5,NA,TGCGCCAGCAGCCAACAGGCGAATCAGCCCCAGCATTTT,CASSQQANQPQHF
TRBV5-1,TRBJ2-3,TRBD1,TGCGCCAGCAGCCCTACAGGGGGTCGTGTAGATACGCAGTATTTT,CASSPTGGRVDTQYF
TRBV6-5,TRBJ1-6,TRBD1,TGTGCCAGCTCCCGGGACAGGGGAATTCTGCTCCACTTT,CASSRDRGILLHF
TRBV4-1,TRBJ1-1,TRBD1,TGCGCCAGCAGCGCAGTCGGGACAGGCACTGAAGCTTTCTTT,CASSAVGTGTEAFF
TRBV6-1,TRBJ1-4,NA,TGTGCCAGCAGTGAAGCTCGGGTATCTAATGAAAAACTGTTTTTT,CASSEARVSNEKLFF
TRBV18,TRBJ2-7,NA,TGTGCCAGCTCACCACCTGCTAGCAGGTCCTTCTACGAGCAGTACTTC,CASSPPASRSFYEQYF